The text below deals with one T cell receptor beta chain. Its antigen specificity is not known. There are no base qualities to consult, and no much larger clone falls within one base. According to the germline V gene, CDR1 reads SGHVS and CDR2 reads FNYEAQ. V is shortened by 5 bases, J by 1 base, and the region joining them spans 14 bases. From its cysteine to its phenylalanine, the CDR3 spans 15 amino acids. The entry retains the CDR3 DNA only, 45 bases that are in frame from base 1. This specimen belongs to a study of T cell changes during pregnancy in multiple sclerosis (dated by TCRdb to the late 2010s). About the full investigation: In women with multiple sclerosis, the researchers looked at how the T cell repertoire shifted as pregnancy progressed.

The library came from the immunoSEQ multiplex PCR assay. In TCRdb, the immuneACCESS table is reduced to in-frame sequences with V and J assigned. These tables do not hold every clone; where another copy was compared, an unresolved V gene accounts for under half, and the others remain unexplained. Counted in this sample were 55,000 to 70,000 clones; around 94% of them appeared once. The ten largest make up 3% of the sample. The rearrangement joined TRBV7-6 to TRBJ1-1, with the D segment identity uncertain. The origin of this receptor is a female donor in good health, enrolled as a control in a pregnancy study. The starting material was CD8+ T cells from peripheral blood mononuclear cells, obtained in the third trimester of pregnancy. The DNA sequence is as follows: TGTGCCAGCAGCCCCGCCTCCCTATCGAACACTGAAGCTTTCTTT. Translated, this gives CASSPASLSNTEAFF.